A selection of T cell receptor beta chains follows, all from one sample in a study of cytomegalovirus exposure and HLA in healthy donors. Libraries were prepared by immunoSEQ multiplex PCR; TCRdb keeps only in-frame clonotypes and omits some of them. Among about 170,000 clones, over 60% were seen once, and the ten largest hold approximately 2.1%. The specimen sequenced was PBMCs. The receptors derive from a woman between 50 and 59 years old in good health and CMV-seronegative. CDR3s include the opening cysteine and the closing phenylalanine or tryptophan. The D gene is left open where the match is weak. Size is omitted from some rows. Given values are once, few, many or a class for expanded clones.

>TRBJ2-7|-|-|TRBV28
CASSFWGGSEQYF
TGTGCCAGCAGTTTTTGGGGGGGCAGCGAGCAGTACTTC
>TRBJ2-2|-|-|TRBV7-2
CASSPGGLAVVNTGELFF
TGTGCCAGCAGCCCCGGGGGTCTCGCGGTCGTGAACACCGGGGAGCTGTTTTTT
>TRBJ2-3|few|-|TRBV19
CASSTHSTDTQYF
TGTGCCAGTAGTACCCATAGTACAGATACGCAGTATTTT
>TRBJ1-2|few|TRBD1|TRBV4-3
CASSRPGQTNYGYTF
TGCGCCAGCAGCCGGCCGGGACAGACTAACTATGGCTACACCTTC
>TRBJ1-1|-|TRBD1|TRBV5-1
CASSQELRGLTEAFF
TGCGCCAGCAGCCAGGAACTCAGGGGGCTTACTGAAGCTTTCTTT
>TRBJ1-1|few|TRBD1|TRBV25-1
CASSVGTGRATEAFF
TGTGCCAGCAGTGTGGGGACAGGGAGGGCCACTGAAGCTTTCTTT
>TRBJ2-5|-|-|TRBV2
CASSVQLAETQYF
TGTGCCAGCAGTGTGCAACTAGCCGAGACCCAGTACTTC
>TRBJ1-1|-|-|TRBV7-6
CASSGEEYTEAFF
TGTGCCAGCAGCGGGGAGGAGTACACTGAAGCTTTCTTT
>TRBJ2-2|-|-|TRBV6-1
CASSEYGGTGELFF
TGTGCCAGCAGTGAATACGGCGGCACCGGGGAGCTGTTTTTT
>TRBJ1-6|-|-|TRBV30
CAWRGRGRWNSPLHF
TGTGCCTGGAGAGGCCGGGGAAGGTGGAATTCACCCCTCCACTTT
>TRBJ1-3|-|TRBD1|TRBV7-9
CSSSPGTGASGNTIYF
TGTTCCAGCAGCCCCGGGACAGGGGCCTCTGGAAACACCATATATTTT
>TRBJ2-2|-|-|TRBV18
CASSPIGHNTGELFF
TGTGCCAGCTCACCAATTGGGCACAATACCGGGGAGCTGTTTTTT
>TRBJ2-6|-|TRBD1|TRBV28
CASSPLGTGSSGANVLTF
TGTGCCAGCAGTCCCCTCGGGACAGGAAGCTCTGGGGCCAACGTCCTGACTTTC
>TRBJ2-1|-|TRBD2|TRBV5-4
CASSYPSGRSFSSYNEQFF
TGTGCCAGCAGCTACCCTAGCGGGAGGAGTTTTAGTTCCTACAATGAGCAGTTCTTC
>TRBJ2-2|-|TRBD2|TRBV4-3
CASSQARTSGGGPFTGELFF
TGCGCCAGCAGCCAAGCCCGGACTAGCGGGGGGGGGCCCTTCACCGGGGAGCTGTTTTTT
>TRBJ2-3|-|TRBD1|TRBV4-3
CASSQGFGDRDTQYF
TGCGCCAGCAGCCAAGGATTCGGGGACAGGGATACGCAGTATTTT
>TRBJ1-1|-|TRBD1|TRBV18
CASSPRQGATEAFF
TGTGCCAGCTCACCACGACAGGGGGCCACTGAAGCTTTCTTT
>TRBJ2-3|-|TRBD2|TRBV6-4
CASSPSSGGSTDTQYF
TGTGCCAGCAGTCCCTCGAGCGGGGGGAGCACAGATACGCAGTATTTT
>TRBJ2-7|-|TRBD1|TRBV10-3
CAISASGQGIYEQYF
TGTGCCATCAGTGCTTCGGGACAGGGGATATACGAGCAGTACTTC
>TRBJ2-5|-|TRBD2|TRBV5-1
CASSLGLAGARQETQYF
TGCGCCAGCAGCTTGGGGCTAGCGGGAGCTCGGCAAGAGACCCAGTACTTC
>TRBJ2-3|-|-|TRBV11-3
CASSPTGDTQYF
TGTGCCAGCAGCCCAACGGGGGATACGCAGTATTTT
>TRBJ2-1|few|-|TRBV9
CASSVATGQGNEQFF
TGTGCCAGCAGCGTAGCTACAGGGCAAGGGAATGAGCAGTTCTTC
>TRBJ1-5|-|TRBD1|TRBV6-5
CASRPGQGRAQPQHF
TGTGCCAGCAGGCCGGGACAGGGGAGGGCTCAGCCCCAGCATTTT
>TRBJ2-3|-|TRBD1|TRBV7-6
CASSSGQGADTQYF
TGTGCCAGCAGCTCCGGACAGGGGGCAGATACGCAGTATTTT
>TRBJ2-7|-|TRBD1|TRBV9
CASSVGNRGYEQYF
TGTGCCAGCAGCGTAGGCAACAGGGGATACGAGCAGTACTTC
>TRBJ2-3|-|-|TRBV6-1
CASSGPGGRSTQYF
TGTGCCAGCAGTGGTCCCGGGGGGCGATCTACGCAGTATTTT
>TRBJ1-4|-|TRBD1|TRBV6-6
CASTIRTGRDEKLFF
TGTGCCAGCACCATAAGGACAGGGCGCGATGAAAAACTGTTTTTT
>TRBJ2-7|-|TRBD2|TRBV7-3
CASSLWAGGSYEQYF
TGTGCCAGCAGCCTATGGGCCGGGGGGTCCTACGAGCAGTACTTC
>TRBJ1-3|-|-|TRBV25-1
CASSEYPGAGNTIYF
TGTGCCAGCAGTGAATACCCAGGGGCTGGAAACACCATATATTTT
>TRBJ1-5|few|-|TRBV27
CASTSIGRGHQPQHF
TGTGCCAGCACGTCCATCGGTAGGGGCCATCAGCCCCAGCATTTT
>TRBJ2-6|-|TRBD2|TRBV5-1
CASSRETSGSSGANVLTF
TGCGCCAGCAGCCGGGAGACTAGCGGAAGCTCTGGGGCCAACGTCCTGACTTTC
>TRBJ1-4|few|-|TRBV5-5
CASSLSQGTNEKLFF
TGTGCCAGCAGCTTATCCCAGGGAACTAATGAAAAACTGTTTTTT
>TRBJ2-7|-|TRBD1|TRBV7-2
CASRLDRDGAYEQYF
TGTGCCAGCAGACTGGACAGGGATGGTGCCTACGAGCAGTACTTC
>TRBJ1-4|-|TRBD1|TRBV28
CASSTSGQGDEKLFF
TGTGCCAGCAGTACGTCCGGACAGGGGGATGAAAAACTGTTTTTT
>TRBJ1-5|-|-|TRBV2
CASREGTSQPQHF
TGTGCCAGCAGAGAAGGGACATCACAGCCCCAGCATTTT
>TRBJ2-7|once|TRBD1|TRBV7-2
CASRGTGRTYEQYF
TGTGCCAGCAGGGGGACAGGGAGGACCTACGAGCAGTACTTC
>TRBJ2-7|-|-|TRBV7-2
CASSLVVIGTTPVGYEQYF
TGTGCCAGCAGCTTAGTAGTTATCGGGACAACCCCCGTGGGTTACGAGCAGTACTTC
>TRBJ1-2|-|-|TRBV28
CASHSPNYGYTF
TGTGCCAGTCATAGCCCCAACTATGGCTACACCTTC
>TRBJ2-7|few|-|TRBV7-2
CASSPTRSYEQYF
TGTGCCAGCAGCCCAACCCGGAGCTACGAGCAGTACTTC
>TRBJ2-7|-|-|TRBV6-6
CASSHRGTDEQYF
TGTGCCAGCAGCCACCGCGGGACAGACGAGCAGTACTTC
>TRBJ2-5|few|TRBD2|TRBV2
CASSGTGLAGGSAQYF
TGTGCCAGCAGTGGGACGGGACTAGCGGGGGGTTCGGCCCAGTACTTC
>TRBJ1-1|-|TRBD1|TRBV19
CATRDRGRTEAFF
TGTGCCACTCGGGACAGGGGGCGGACTGAAGCTTTCTTT
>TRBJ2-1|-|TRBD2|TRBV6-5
CASSVLGGGNNEQFF
TGTGCCAGCAGTGTTCTCGGGGGGGGGAACAATGAGCAGTTCTTC
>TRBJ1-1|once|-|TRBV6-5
CASRAQKMNTEAFF
TGTGCCAGCAGGGCACAGAAAATGAACACTGAAGCTTTCTTT
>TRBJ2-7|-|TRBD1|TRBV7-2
CASSLGQGAYEQYF
TGTGCCAGCAGCTTAGGGCAGGGGGCATACGAGCAGTACTTC
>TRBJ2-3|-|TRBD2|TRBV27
CASSFLAGGGKDTQYF
TGTGCCAGCAGTTTTCTAGCGGGAGGGGGTAAGGATACGCAGTATTTT
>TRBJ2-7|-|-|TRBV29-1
CSVEGQGGHEQYF
TGCAGCGTTGAAGGGCAAGGAGGTCACGAGCAGTACTTC
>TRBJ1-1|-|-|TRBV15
CATSRGQLTEAFF
TGTGCCACCAGCCGCGGACAGCTCACTGAAGCTTTCTTT
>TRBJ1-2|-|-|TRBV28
CASSLRRGYTF
TGTGCCAGCAGTTTGAGGCGTGGCTACACCTTC
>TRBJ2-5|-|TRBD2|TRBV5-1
CASSLSGGAETQYF
TGCGCCAGCAGCTTGAGCGGGGGGGCCGAGACCCAGTACTTC
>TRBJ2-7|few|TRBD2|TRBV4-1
CASSPGSAGAYEQYF
TGCGCCAGCAGCCCGGGCTCCGCGGGGGCCTACGAGCAGTACTTC
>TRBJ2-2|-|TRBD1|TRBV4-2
CASSSEQGSGELFF
TGTGCCAGCAGCTCGGAACAGGGGTCCGGGGAGCTGTTTTTT
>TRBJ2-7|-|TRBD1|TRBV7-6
CASSKGDSSYEQYF
TGTGCCAGCAGCAAGGGGGACAGCTCCTACGAGCAGTACTTC
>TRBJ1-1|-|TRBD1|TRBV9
CASSVDPGGNRGHTEASF
TGTGCCAGCAGCGTAGACCCGGGTGGGAACAGGGGGCACACTGAAGCTTCCTTT
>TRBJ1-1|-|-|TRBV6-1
CASSGTANTEAFF
TGTGCCAGCAGTGGGACAGCAAACACTGAAGCTTTCTTT